One sample yielded the 21 T cell receptor beta chains listed below, sequenced in a study of neurological immune-mediated disorders. From the 5' RACE reads, TCRdb called clonotypes with MiXCR, one entry per CDR3 protein. The sample gives 35,000 to 50,000 distinct CDR3 sequences, more than 12% of which show up once; roughly 3.6% is in the top ten. The specimen was CD4+ T cells from blood. Receptors originate from a woman aged 55-69 years with HTLV-1-associated myelopathy (HAM/TSP).

This clonotype was recorded at least ten times. This chain uses TRBV2 with TRBJ2-1, with 8 bases lining up with TRBD2. The CDR3 contains 12 residues. Germline V lookup: CDR1 SNHLY, CDR2 FYNNEI. Trimming took 5 bases from V and 7 from J; bases not matched to a gene: 1. The CDR3 spells CASSRLANEQFF. The CDR3 bases are TGTGCCAGCAGTAGACTAGCGAATGAGCAGTTCTTC.

This clonotype appeared many times. The V gene is TRBV20-1, the J gene TRBJ2-5; the match to TRBD2 covers 16 bases. The V segment lost 5 bases and the J segment 4 bases; nucleotides outside the gene matches: 10. CDR1 and CDR2 (germline): DFQATT, SNEGSKA (reference sequence). This CDR3 has 17 amino acids. CDR3 nucleotide sequence: TGCAGTGCTTCGCCGGGACTAGCGGGGGGGCAAGGAGAGACCCAGTACTTC. Protein product: CSASPGLAGGQGETQYF.

This clonotype was detected ten times or more. This sequence joins TRBV2 and TRBJ1-5, with 8 bases identical to TRBD1. The CDR3 covers 14 residues. Germline V gene sequence: CDR1 SNHLY, CDR2 FYNNEI. After removal of 6 bases from V and 6 bases from J, the junction contained 7 bases not matched to a gene. CDR3 coding DNA: TGTGCCAGCAGGATGACAGGGGACGGTCAGCCCCAGCATTTT. Its translation: CASRMTGDGQPQHF.

This clonotype was observed many times. The rearrangement joins TRBV6-2 or TRBV6-3 to TRBJ2-3; D possibly matches TRBD1 or TRBD2 (5 bases each). V lost 0 bases to trimming and J lost 3 bases, with 10 bases between them. In germline, CDR1 is MNHEY, CDR2 SVGEGT. The CDR3 totals 15 residues. CDR3 DNA sequence: TGTGCCAGCAGTTACTCGGGGGATGGAACAGATACGCAGTATTTT. Translation gives CASSYSGDGTDTQYF.

This clonotype was counted at least ten times. J is TRBJ2-3 and V is TRBV20-1, with 7 positions matching TRBD2. V trimming: 2 bases; J trimming: 2 bases; junction bases outside the gene matches: 4. The germline V gene has CDR1 DFQATT and CDR2 SNEGSKA (reference sequence). The CDR3 runs 14 residues. The CDR3 reads CSARPRDYTDTQYF. For the CDR3, the DNA is TGCAGTGCTAGACCCCGGGACTACACAGATACGCAGTATTTT.

This clonotype showed up many times. The gene calls are TRBV5-1 and TRBJ1-1, with a possible D match to TRBD1 (5 bases). Germline V gene data show CDR1 as SGHRS and CDR2 as YFSETQ. Trimming pared 0 bases from V and 5 bases from J, leaving 14 bases between. This CDR3 is built from 15 residues. Written as DNA, the CDR3 is TGCGCCAGCAGCTTGGTGGGGGGGACTTTTACTGAAGCTTTCTTT. Translated: CASSLVGGTFTEAFF. The variable domain in full, completed from reference TRBV5-1 and TRBJ1-1, reads KAGVTQTPRYLIKTRGQQVTLSCSPISGHRSVSWYQQTPGQGLQFLFEYFSETQRNKGNFPGRFSGRQFSNSRSEMNVSTLELGDSALYLCASSLVGGTFTEAFFGQGTRLTVV.

This clonotype was picked up many times. This chain uses TRBV20-1 with TRBJ2-3, with D perhaps TRBD2 (5 bases). V was trimmed by 4 bases and J by 1 base, leaving 12 bases between them. The CDR3 has 14 residues. Germline CDR1 and CDR2: DFQATT and SNEGSKA (reference sequence). The CDR3 nucleotides read TGCAGTGCTATGGGAGTTGCTGGCACAGATACGCAGTATTTT. Protein: CSAMGVAGTDTQYF.

This clonotype was seen at least ten times. This chain uses TRBV3-1 with TRBJ1-5; D possibly corresponds to TRBD1 (6 bases). The length of the CDR3 is 16 residues. Germline assignment: CDR1 LGHDT and CDR2 YNNKEL (reference sequence). With 1 base removed from V and 3 bases from J, the gap between germline ends came to 13 bases. For the CDR3, the DNA is TGTGCCAGCAGCCAAGGGTTTCAGGGGAACAATCAGCCCCAGCATTTT. This encodes CASSQGFQGNNQPQHF.

This clonotype has a count of ten or more. The gene calls are TRBV20-1 and TRBJ2-2; TRBD1 matches 8 bases. From germline, CDR1 is DFQATT and CDR2 SNEGSKA (reference sequence). The CDR3 sequence is 15 residues long. Trimming cost V 6 bases and J 1 base; bases outside gene matches: 7. The CDR3 protein is CSAESGTGNTGELFF. CDR3 nucleotides: TGCAGTGCCGAGTCCGGGACAGGGAACACCGGGGAGCTGTTTTTT.

This clonotype was seen at least ten times. This chain uses TRBV5-1 with TRBJ2-3; 9 bases match TRBD1. Germline values: CDR1 SGHRS, CDR2 YFSETQ. The junction had 8 bases not matched to a gene; V was cut back by 3 bases and J by 3 bases. The CDR3 is made up of 16 amino acids. The CDR3 sequence: CASSSTGGDVTDTQYF. In DNA, the CDR3 is TGCGCCAGCAGCTCAACAGGGGGCGATGTTACAGATACGCAGTATTTT.

This chain connects TRBV7-6 to TRBJ1-5; no clear D. Trimming cost V 2 bases and J 9 bases, with 11 bases left between them. From germline, CDR1 is SGHVS and CDR2 FNYEAQ. The CDR3 extends over 13 amino acids. The CDR3 sequence: CASSLKQYGPQHF. The CDR3 DNA sequence: TGTGCCAGCAGCTTAAAACAATATGGGCCCCAGCATTTT.

This clonotype was observed at least ten times. The chain combines TRBV5-1 with TRBJ2-2, with TRBD1 as a possible D gene (5 bases). The germline V gene encodes CDR1 SGHRS and CDR2 YFSETQ. The CDR3 is made up of 16 amino acids. Trimming shortened V by 2 bases and J by 0 bases, and 11 bases separated the two germline ends. In DNA, the CDR3 is TGCGCCAGCAGCTTTCTTTCAGGGCCGAACACCGGGGAGCTGTTTTTT. Amino acid sequence: CASSFLSGPNTGELFF.

V gene TRBV30 combines with J gene TRBJ1-1, with D unclear. The CDR3 covers 13 residues. V lost 4 bases and J lost 4, with 13 bases in between. Germline assignment: CDR1 GTSNPN and CDR2 SVGIG (reference sequence). CDR3 DNA: TGTGCCTGGAACAAGATTCGGGGCACTGAAGCTTTCTTT. Residues: CAWNKIRGTEAFF.

This clonotype was detected ten times or more. The genes are TRBV29-1 and TRBJ1-2, with a tentative D call TRBD1 (5 bases). V lost 4 bases, J lost 7 bases, and 19 bases lay in between. Germline V gene sequence: CDR1 SQVTM, CDR2 ANQGSEA. The CDR3 sequence is 14 residues long. CDR3 amino acids: CSVGDRDGKTGYTF. CDR3 sequence (DNA): TGCAGCGTTGGGGACCGGGACGGAAAGACTGGCTACACCTTC.

This clonotype was observed at least ten times. This chain joins TRBV20-1 and TRBJ2-1; 8 positions agree with TRBD2. V lost 5 bases, J lost 0 bases, and 12 bases stayed unmatched. The V gene's germline CDR1 is DFQATT and CDR2 SNEGSKA (reference sequence). The CDR3 runs 17 residues. Here the CDR3 reads CSAHLAGGSSSYNEQFF. CDR3 nucleotide sequence: TGCAGTGCTCACCTCGCGGGGGGCTCGAGCTCCTACAATGAGCAGTTCTTC.

This clonotype was seen many times. V and J are TRBV18 and TRBJ2-1; no clear D gene. This CDR3 region has 13 residues. Trimming shortened V by 2 bases and J by 8 bases, and 10 bases separated the two germline ends. Germline assignment: CDR1 KGHSH and CDR2 LQKENI. CDR3 region: CASSPSGRDEQFF. The CDR3, as DNA: TGTGCCAGCTCACCATCGGGTCGCGATGAGCAGTTCTTC.

This clonotype was seen repeatedly, ten times or more. The J gene is TRBJ2-1, the V gene TRBV5-1; TRBD2 might be the D (5 bases). CDR1 SGHRS and CDR2 YFSETQ come from the germline V gene. The CDR3 runs 14 residues. V lost 1 base and J 12 bases, leaving 17 bases between the germline ends. As DNA, the CDR3 is TGCGCCAGCAGCTTGTCGGCGGGTGTGGAGAGGCAGTTCTTC. Translated: CASSLSAGVERQFF.

This clonotype appeared many times. This rearrangement joins TRBV30 to TRBJ2-1, with D maybe TRBD2 (6 bases). Per the germline V gene, CDR1 is GTSNPN and CDR2 is SVGIG (reference sequence). CDR3 size: 13 residues. Trimming pared 4 bases from V and 6 bases from J, leaving 13 bases between. The CDR3 loop reads CAWKGGRGNEQFF. CDR3 DNA sequence: TGTGCCTGGAAGGGAGGACGAGGCAATGAGCAGTTCTTC.

In its sample, this clonotype was seen many times. The gene calls are TRBV7-2 and TRBJ2-1, with D hard to call. Germline assignment: CDR1 SGHTA and CDR2 FQGNSA. The CDR3 length is 18 residues. V was trimmed by 5 bases and J by 0 bases, leaving 20 bases between them. The CDR3 DNA reads TGTGCCAGCAGCCCTATTCCCAACTGGCGGAGCTCCTACAATGAGCAGTTCTTC. It specifies CASSPIPNWRSSYNEQFF. The whole variable domain, filled in from reference TRBV7-2 and TRBJ2-1, reads GAGVSQSPSNKVTEKGKDVELRCDPISGHTALYWYRQSLGQGLEFLIYFQGNSAPDKSGLPSDRFSAERTGGSVSTLTIQRTQQEDSAVYLCASSPIPNWRSSYNEQFFGPGTRLTVL.

This clonotype was found many times. The chain joins TRBV7-6 to TRBJ1-1; D is unresolved. The CDR3 sequence is 14 residues long. CDR1 SGHVS and CDR2 FNYEAQ come from the germline V gene. V was trimmed by 4 bases and J by 5 bases, leaving 14 bases between them. The CDR3 region is CASSYTYSRTEAFF. CDR3 nucleotides: TGTGCCAGCAGCTATACTTACAGTCGAACTGAAGCTTTCTTT.

This clonotype was recorded many times. The chain recombines TRBV5-1 with TRBJ1-1; 10 bases map to TRBD1. V shed 4 bases, J shed 1 base, and the junction held 4 bases outside the gene matches. Germline CDR1 is SGHRS and CDR2 is YFSETQ. The CDR3 contains 15 residues. The CDR3 region has the DNA TGCGCCAGCAGCGAAGGACAGGGGGGGAACACTGAAGCTTTCTTT. Its translation: CASSEGQGGNTEAFF.